The present entry profiles one TCR beta chain with its context. Using immunoSEQ multiplex PCR, the repertoire was profiled, and TCRdb retains in-frame clones only, with some absent. Here the sample spans under 70,000 clones, about nine tenths being singletons. These data are taken from a study of blood T cell repertoires in COVID-19. Between the trimmed V and J ends, which lost 6 bases and 10 bases, there was a span of 13 bases. The CDR3 length is 12 residues. This TCR derives from a woman aged 18-35 years with acute or convalescent COVID-19. The chain links TRBV12-3 or TRBV12-4 to TRBJ2-1; D call uncertain. The specimen was peripheral blood. The CDR3 loop is CASSPGRIEQFF. The CDR3 DNA reads TGTGCCAGCAGCCCGGGTAGGATCGAGCAGTTCTTC.